These T cell receptor beta chains were read from a single sample in a study of T cells after yellow fever vaccination. TCRdb re-derived calls from the 5' RACE reads in MiXCR, one entry per CDR3 protein. The sample includes approximately 300,000 distinct CDR3 sequences, roughly 10% seen only once; the top ten take approximately 3.3%. The sequencing here drew on CD4+ T cells sorted from PBMCs, taken 45 days after the yellow fever booster vaccination. The source of these receptors is a man younger than 30 who received the YFV17D yellow fever vaccine. CDR3s leave out the opening cysteine and the closing phenylalanine or tryptophan. D genes are given only for firm matches. The listing skips clone size in some rows; elsewhere it reads once, few, many or a size class.

clone_size j_call v_call d_call cdr3_aa
. TRBJ1-2 TRBV11-2 . ASSSTRQTRYGYT
. TRBJ2-1 TRBV28 TRBD2 ASSFGAGGQDEQF
. TRBJ2-3 TRBV5-5 . ASSFNPGVAADTQY
few TRBJ1-2 TRBV12-3/TRBV12-4 . ASSSGTLNYGYT
many TRBJ2-5 TRBV5-1 . ASSEARETQY
many TRBJ2-5 TRBV5-1 TRBD2 ASSLSTSIVQETQY
few TRBJ2-6 TRBV6-2/TRBV6-3 TRBD1 ASSDRVSGANVLT
many TRBJ2-3 TRBV3-1 TRBD1 ASSRQGTDTQY
. TRBJ2-5 TRBV7-9 TRBD1 ASSHIHRGQETQY
few TRBJ2-3 TRBV12-3/TRBV12-4 . ASRASGNPDTQY